The T cell receptor beta chain under discussion was sequenced for a study of T-cell reconstitution after alpha-beta-depleted transplantation in children. Germline CDR1 is SGHRS and CDR2 is YFSETQ. This CDR3 is 16 amino acids long. Trimming removed 2 bases at V and 2 bases at J, with 15 bases between. The TCRbeta library was prepared with unique molecular identifiers. TCRdb re-analysed the PCR reads in MiXCR, keeping a single row per CDR3 protein. The sample comprises a few hundred thousand distinct CDR3 sequences, less than 15% of which are singletons, and about 4.5% rests with the top ten. The specimen was PBMCs, collected from the stem cell graft. The source of this sequence is a human donor who donated a stem cell graft to a child with Fanconi anemia. The chain combines TRBV5-1 with TRBJ2-3; perhaps TRBD2 as D (7 bases). The CDR3, as DNA: TGCGCCAGCAGCTTTGGTGGTGGGGGGGCCACAGATACGCAGTATTTT. Protein sequence: CASSFGGGGATDTQYF.